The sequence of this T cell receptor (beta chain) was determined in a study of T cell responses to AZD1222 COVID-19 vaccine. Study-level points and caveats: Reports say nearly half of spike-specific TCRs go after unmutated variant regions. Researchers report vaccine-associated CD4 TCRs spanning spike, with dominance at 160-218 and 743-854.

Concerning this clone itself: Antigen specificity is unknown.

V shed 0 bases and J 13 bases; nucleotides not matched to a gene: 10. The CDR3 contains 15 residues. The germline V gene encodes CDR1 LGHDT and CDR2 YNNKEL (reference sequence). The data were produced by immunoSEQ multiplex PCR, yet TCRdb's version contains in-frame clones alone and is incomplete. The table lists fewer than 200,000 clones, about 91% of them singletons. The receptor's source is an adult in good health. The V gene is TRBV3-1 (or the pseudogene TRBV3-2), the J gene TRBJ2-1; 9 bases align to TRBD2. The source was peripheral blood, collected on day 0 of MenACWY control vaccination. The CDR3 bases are TGTGCCAGCAGCCAAGATAATGAGGGGACTAGCAACCAGTTCTTC. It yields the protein CASSQDNEGTSNQFF.